This TCR beta chain originates from a study of CD8+CD57+ T cells in acquired aplastic anemia (dated by TCRdb to 2016 to 2018). At the level of the whole study: On average, sorted CD4+ and CD8+ cells yielded around 3.4 ug of extracted DNA, with a range of about 0.18 to 27.4 ug. A CD8+CD57+ expansion meant a frequency higher than the mean frequency seen in healthy subjects. Broader findings and caveats from the paper: Fewer than 30 CD8+ CDR3 sequences were found in both patients and controls but appeared to be highly expressed in patients and within the immunodominant clones of the patients. No significant difference in CD8+ Simpson's diversity was found between patients and healthy controls (P=0.060).

Expansion of CD8+CD57+ cells had been shown by flow cytometry in the patients chosen for sequencing. Severe acquired aplastic anemia was diagnosed in all patients according to International Study of Aplastic Anemia and Agranulocytosis and Camitta criteria. Patients had received no therapy at the time of blood sampling. In this study, sorted CD4+ and CD8+ T cells from the blood of healthy subjects and of severe aplastic anemia patients had their TCR repertoires deep-sequenced. In the USA, patient enrollment took place under clinicaltrials.gov protocols 00001620, 01623167, 00001397, 00071045, 00081523 and 00961064. Ficoll-Paque density gradient centrifugation was used to isolate peripheral blood mononuclear cells. CD4+ and CD8+ T cells were sorted by FACS or magnetic beads before DNA extraction. From the cysteine through the phenylalanine, the CDR3 covers 12 amino acids. The read is trimmed to its CDR3 DNA, 36 bases read in frame from base 1. V drops 0 bases and J drops 7 bases, leaving 10 bases in between. CDR1 and CDR2 are read off the germline V gene (reference sequence) as DFQATT and SNEGSKA.

Concerning this clonotype itself: Its antigen has not been determined. Base qualities are not at hand, and no much larger clone is one base apart.

Genomic DNA served as template for TCR beta VDJ combination and CDR3 sequence profiling. An Illumina HiSeq 2000 was used for TCR repertoire sequencing. The paper's data handling went like this. Repertoire assessment relied on Simpson's diversity index, CDR3 size and DJ length profiles, and TRBV/TRBJ rearrangement plots. The most abundant DNA sequence in the deep sequencing data was taken as the immunodominant clone. CDR3 amino acid sequences were screened for sharing across subjects and compared with published repertoires and the VDJdb database. In-frame beta chains were kept once TCRdb had trimmed the public reads at Q25 with fastp and called clones with MiXCR. Rows are combined by CDR3 protein, so each entry shows the most common genes and DNA. It is TCRdb's table, rather than the study itself, that gives the V and J calls and clone size. The sample yields 250,000 to 350,000 distinct CDR3 sequences; around three fifths were counted once. Together, the top ten hold roughly 1.3% of the sample.

The chain employs TRBV20-1 and TRBJ2-7, with no D gene named confidently. This clonotype originated in a human donor with aplastic anemia. Sample: sorted CD4+, CD8+, or CD8+CD57+ T cells (not recorded which) from PBMCs. The DNA reads TGCAGTGCTAGAGAACCTCCTTATGAGCAGTACTTC. Its protein is CSAREPPYEQYF.